Detailed here is one TCR beta chain. Clones were sequenced by immunoSEQ multiplex PCR, and TCRdb holds only the in-frame ones, with some missing. The data show some 87,000 clones, more than 75% seen once. These data originate in a study of glioma-infiltrating T cells after dendritic cell vaccination. Looking at the study overall: The vaccine used monocyte-derived dendritic cells pulsed overnight with autologous tumor lysate.

V lost 1 base and J lost 3; bases outside the gene matches: 1. Germline assignment: CDR1 SGHTA and CDR2 FQGTGA. CDR3 length equals 15 residues. The rearrangement joins TRBV7-3 to TRBJ2-3, with 10 bases that match TRBD2. This receptor was obtained from a human donor with glioblastoma. Sequences were derived from blood, sampled before dendritic cell vaccination. CDR3 sequence (DNA): TGTGCCAGCAGCTTAATAGCGGGAGGTACAGATACGCAGTATTTT. Encoded protein: CASSLIAGGTDTQYF.